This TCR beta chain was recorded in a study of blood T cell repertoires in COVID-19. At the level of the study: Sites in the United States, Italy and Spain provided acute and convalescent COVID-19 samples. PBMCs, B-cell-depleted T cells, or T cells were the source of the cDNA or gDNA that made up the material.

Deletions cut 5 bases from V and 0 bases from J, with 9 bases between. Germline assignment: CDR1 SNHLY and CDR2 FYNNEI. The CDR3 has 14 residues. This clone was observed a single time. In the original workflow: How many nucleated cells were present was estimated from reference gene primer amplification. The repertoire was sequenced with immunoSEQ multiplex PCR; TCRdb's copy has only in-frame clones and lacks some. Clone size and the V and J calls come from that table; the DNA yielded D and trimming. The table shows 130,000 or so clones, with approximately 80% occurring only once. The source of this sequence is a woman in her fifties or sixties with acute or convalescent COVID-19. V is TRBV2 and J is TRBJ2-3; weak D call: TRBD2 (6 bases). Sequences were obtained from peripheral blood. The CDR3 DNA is TGTGCCAGCAGTTCTGGGACTAGCACAGATACGCAGTATTTT. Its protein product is CASSSGTSTDTQYF.